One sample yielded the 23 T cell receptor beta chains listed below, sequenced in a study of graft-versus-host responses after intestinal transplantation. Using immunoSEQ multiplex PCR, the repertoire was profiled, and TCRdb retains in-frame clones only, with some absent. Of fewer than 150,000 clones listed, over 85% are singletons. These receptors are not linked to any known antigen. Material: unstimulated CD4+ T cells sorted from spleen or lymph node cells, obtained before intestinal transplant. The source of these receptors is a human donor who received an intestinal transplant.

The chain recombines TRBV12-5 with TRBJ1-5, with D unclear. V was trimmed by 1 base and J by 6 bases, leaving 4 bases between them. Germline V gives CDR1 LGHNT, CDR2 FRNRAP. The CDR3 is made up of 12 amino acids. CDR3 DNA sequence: TGTGCTAGTGGTTTGGATCGTCAGCCCCAGCATTTT. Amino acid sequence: CASGLDRQPQHF.

CDR3 loop: CASSPEDRFGAGELFF. Here the CDR3 DNA reads TGCGCCAGCAGCCCGGAGGACAGGTTTGGCGCCGGGGAGCTGTTTTTT. V gene TRBV5-1 combines with J gene TRBJ2-2; TRBD1 matches 7 bases. The CDR3 totals 16 residues. The trim removed 4 bases at V and 6 bases at J, leaving 12 bases unmatched. Germline CDR1 and CDR2: SGHRS and YFSETQ.

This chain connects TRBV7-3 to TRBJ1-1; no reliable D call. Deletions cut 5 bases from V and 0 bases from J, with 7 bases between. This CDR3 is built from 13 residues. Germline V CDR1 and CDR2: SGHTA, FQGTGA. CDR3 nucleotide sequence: TGTGCCAGCAGCCCCAGGATGAACACTGAAGCTTTCTTT. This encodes CASSPRMNTEAFF.

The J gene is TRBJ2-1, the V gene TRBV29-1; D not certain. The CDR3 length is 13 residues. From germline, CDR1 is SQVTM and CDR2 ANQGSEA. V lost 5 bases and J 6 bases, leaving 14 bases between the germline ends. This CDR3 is CSVIRAPANEQFF. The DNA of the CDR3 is TGCAGCGTTATCCGGGCCCCTGCCAATGAGCAGTTCTTC.

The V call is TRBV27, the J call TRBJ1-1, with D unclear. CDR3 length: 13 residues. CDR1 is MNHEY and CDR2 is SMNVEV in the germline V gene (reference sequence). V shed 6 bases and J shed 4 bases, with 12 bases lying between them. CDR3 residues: CASRLVRSTEAFF. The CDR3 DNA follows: TGTGCCAGCAGATTGGTAAGGAGCACTGAAGCTTTCTTT.

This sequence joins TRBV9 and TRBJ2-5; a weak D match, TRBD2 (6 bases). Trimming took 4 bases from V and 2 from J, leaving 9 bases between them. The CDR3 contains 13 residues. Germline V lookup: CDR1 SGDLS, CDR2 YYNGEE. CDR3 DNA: TGTGCCAGCAGCTACGGGGGTCAAGAGACCCAGTACTTC. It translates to CASSYGGQETQYF.

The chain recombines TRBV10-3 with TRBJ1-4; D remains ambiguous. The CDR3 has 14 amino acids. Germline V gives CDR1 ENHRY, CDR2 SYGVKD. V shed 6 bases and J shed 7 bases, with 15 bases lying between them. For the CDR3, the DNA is TGTGCCATCAGAAGTTCTCTGGTGGGTGAAAAACTGTTTTTT. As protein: CAIRSSLVGEKLFF.

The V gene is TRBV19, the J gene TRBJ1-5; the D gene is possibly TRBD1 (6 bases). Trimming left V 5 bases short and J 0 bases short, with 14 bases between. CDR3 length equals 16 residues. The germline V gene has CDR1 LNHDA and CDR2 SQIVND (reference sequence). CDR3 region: CASSPQGGYSNQPQHF. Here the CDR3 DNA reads TGTGCCAGTAGTCCGCAAGGGGGATATAGCAATCAGCCCCAGCATTTT.

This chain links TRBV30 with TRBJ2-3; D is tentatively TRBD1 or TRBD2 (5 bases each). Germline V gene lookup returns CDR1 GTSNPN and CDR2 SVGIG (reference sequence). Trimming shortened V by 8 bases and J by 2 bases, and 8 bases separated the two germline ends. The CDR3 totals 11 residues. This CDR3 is CAEGYTDTQYF. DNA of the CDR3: TGTGCCGAGGGGTACACAGATACGCAGTATTTT.

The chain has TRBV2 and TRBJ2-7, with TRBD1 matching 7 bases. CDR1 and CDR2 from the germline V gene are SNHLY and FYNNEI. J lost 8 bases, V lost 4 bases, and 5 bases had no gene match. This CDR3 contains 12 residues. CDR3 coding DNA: TGTGCCAGCAGTGCAGGGGGATGGAAGCAGTACTTC. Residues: CASSAGGWKQYF.

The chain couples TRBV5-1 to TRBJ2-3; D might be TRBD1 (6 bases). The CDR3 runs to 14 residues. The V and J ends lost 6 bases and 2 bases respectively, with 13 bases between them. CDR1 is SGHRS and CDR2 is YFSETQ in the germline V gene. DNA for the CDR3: TGCGCCAGCAATTGGGGGCAAGACACAGATACGCAGTATTTT. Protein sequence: CASNWGQDTDTQYF. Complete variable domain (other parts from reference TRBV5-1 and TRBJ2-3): KAGVTQTPRYLIKTRGQQVTLSCSPISGHRSVSWYQQTPGQGLQFLFEYFSETQRNKGNFPGRFSGRQFSNSRSEMNVSTLELGDSALYLCASNWGQDTDTQYFGPGTRLTVL.

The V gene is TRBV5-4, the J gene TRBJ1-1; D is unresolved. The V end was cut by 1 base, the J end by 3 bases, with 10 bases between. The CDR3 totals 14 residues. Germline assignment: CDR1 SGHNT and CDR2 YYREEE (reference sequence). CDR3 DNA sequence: TGTGCCAGCAGCTTGATGGGCGGTTACACTGAAGCTTTCTTT. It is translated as CASSLMGGYTEAFF.

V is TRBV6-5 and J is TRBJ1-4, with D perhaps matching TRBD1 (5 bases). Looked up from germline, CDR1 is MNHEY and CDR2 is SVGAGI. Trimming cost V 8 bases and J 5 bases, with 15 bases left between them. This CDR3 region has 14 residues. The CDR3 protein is CASGYKRGNEKLFF. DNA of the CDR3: TGTGCCAGCGGATATAAGAGGGGAAATGAAAAACTGTTTTTT.

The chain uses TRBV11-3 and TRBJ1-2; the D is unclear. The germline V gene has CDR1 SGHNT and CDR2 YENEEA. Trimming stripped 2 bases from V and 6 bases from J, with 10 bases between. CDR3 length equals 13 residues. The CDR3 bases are TGTGCCAGCAGCTTAATGGGAAAGGATGGCTACACCTTC. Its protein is CASSLMGKDGYTF.

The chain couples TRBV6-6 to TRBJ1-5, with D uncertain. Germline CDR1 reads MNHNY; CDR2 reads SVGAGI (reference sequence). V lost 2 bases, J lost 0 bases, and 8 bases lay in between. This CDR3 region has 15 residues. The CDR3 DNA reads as TGTGCCAGCAGTTACACCCAAAATAGCAATCAGCCCCAGCATTTT. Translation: CASSYTQNSNQPQHF.

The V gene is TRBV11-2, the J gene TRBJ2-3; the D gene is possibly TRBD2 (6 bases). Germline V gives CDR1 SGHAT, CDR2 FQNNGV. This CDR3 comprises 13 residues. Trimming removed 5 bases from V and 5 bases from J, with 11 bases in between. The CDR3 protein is CASSPGLLDTQYF. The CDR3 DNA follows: TGTGCCAGCAGCCCGGGACTCTTAGATACGCAGTATTTT. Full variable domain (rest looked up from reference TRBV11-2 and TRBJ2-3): EAGVAQSPRYKIIEKRQSVAFWCNPISGHATLYWYQQILGQGPKLLIQFQNNGVVDDSQLPKDRFSAERLKGVDSTLKIQPAKLEDSAVYLCASSPGLLDTQYFGPGTRLTVL.

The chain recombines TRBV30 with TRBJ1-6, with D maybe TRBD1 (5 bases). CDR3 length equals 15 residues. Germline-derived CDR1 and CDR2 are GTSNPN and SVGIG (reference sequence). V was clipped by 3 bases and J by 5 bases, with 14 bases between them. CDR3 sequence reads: CAWRGGGSHNSPLHF. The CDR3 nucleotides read TGTGCCTGGAGGGGCGGGGGTTCCCATAATTCACCCCTCCACTTT.

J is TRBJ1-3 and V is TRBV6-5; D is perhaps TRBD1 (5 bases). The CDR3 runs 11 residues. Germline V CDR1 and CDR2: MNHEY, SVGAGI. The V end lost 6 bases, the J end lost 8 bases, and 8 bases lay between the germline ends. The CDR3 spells CASSRGDTIYF. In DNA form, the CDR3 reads TGTGCCAGCAGCCGGGGGGACACCATATATTTT.

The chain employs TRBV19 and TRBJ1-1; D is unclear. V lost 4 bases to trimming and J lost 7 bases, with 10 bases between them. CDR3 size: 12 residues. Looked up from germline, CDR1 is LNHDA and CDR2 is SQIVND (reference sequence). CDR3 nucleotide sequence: TGTGCCAGTAGTAATACCAGGATTGAAGCTTTCTTT. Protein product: CASSNTRIEAFF.

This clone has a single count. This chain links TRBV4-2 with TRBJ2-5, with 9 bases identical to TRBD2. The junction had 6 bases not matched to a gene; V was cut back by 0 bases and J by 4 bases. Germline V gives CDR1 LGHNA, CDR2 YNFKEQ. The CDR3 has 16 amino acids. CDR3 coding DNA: TGTGCCAGCAGCCAAGATGATGGCGGGGGGGTAGAGACCCAGTACTTC. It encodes CASSQDDGGGVETQYF.

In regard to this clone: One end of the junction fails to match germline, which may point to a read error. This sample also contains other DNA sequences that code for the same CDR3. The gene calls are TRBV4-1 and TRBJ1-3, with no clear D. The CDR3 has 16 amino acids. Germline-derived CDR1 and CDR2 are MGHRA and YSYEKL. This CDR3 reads CASSQVNGPPGNTIYF. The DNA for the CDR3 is TGCGCCAGTAGCCAAGTTAATGGACCGCCTGGAAACACCATATATTTT.

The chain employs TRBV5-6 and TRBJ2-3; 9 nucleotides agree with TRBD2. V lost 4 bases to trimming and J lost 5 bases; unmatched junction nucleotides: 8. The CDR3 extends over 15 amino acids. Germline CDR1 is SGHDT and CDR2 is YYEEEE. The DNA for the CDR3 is TGTGCCAGCAGCGCCCTAGCGGGGTCGGGAGATACGCAGTATTTT. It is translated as CASSALAGSGDTQYF.

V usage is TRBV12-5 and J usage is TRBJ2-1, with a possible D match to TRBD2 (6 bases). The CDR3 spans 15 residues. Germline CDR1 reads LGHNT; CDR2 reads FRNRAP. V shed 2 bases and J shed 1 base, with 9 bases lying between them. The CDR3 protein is CASGLNRGSYNEQFF. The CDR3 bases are TGTGCTAGTGGTTTGAACCGGGGGTCCTACAATGAGCAGTTCTTC.